This entry features one T cell receptor beta chain sequence. Its antigen is not identified. This specimen belongs to a study of CD8+CD57+ T cells in acquired aplastic anemia. Study-level background: Sorted CD4+ and CD8+ cells gave a mean 3.2 ug DNA, range roughly 0.19 to 30 ug. General study findings and limits: Around 30 sequences, all CD8+ CDR3, were shared between patients and controls. Researchers reported that CD8+ Simpson's diversity was not significantly different in patients versus controls.

The template used for profiling TCR beta VDJ and CDR3 was genomic DNA. TCRdb recomputed calls from the reads with MiXCR, one row per CDR3 protein. The sample carries about 170,000 distinct CDR3 sequences, 60% to 70% recorded once. The junction had 3 bases not matched to a gene; V was cut back by 1 base and J by 11 bases. This CDR3 is built from 13 residues. The V gene's germline CDR1 is SGHTA and CDR2 FQGNSA. The V and J genes are TRBV7-2 and TRBJ1-4, with 8 bases that match TRBD1. This TCR was recovered from a human donor in good health. Input material: sorted CD4+, CD8+, or CD8+CD57+ T cells (not recorded which) from PBMCs. CDR3 amino acids: CASSLVGQVKLFF. CDR3 DNA sequence: TGTGCCAGCAGCTTAGTGGGACAGGTTAAACTGTTTTTT.